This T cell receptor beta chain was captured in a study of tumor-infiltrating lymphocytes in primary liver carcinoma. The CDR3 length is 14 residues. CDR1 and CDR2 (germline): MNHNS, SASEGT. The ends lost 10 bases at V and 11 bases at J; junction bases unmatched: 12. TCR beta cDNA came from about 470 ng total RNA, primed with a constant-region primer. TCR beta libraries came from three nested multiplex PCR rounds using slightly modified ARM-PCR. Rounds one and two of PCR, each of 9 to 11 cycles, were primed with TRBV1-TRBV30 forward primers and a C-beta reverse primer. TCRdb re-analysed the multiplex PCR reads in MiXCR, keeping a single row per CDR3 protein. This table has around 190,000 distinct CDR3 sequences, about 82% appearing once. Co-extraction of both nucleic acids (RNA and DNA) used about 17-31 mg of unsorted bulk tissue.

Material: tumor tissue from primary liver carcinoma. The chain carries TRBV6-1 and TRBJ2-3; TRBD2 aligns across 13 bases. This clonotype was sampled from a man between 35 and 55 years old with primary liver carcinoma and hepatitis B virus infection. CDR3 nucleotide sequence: TGTGCCAACGGACTAGCGGGAGAAACATATAGGCAGTATTTT. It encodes CANGLAGETYRQYF.